The entry below gives a single TCR beta chain sequence along with its context. Its antigen is unidentified. This specimen belongs to a study of cytomegalovirus exposure and HLA in healthy donors. Study-wide results and caveats: With later analysis, a missense DCLRE1C variant became linked to TCR beta V- and J-gene trimming. Highly shared variants forming one cluster were likely a sequencing artifact. The study found most TCR sequences rare, yet found some public TCRs in many donors.

Primers for the PCR totalled 60 Vbeta and 13 Jbeta. Produced via immunoSEQ multiplex PCR; TCRdb's table is partial and in-frame only. The sample has tens of thousands of clones; around 79% are singletons. Germline CDR1 SQVTM, CDR2 ANQGSEA. V lost 6 bases to trimming and J lost 4 bases; unmatched junction nucleotides: 10. The CDR3 loop spans 14 amino acids. Sequenced material: PBMCs. The chain links TRBV29-1 to TRBJ1-1; 8 bases map to TRBD1. This receptor was identified in a man younger than 35 in good health and CMV-seropositive. The CDR3 DNA follows: TGCAGCGTCGGACAGGGTGTGCAGGCCACTGAAGCTTTCTTT. Amino acids: CSVGQGVQATEAFF.